The clone carrying this T cell receptor beta chain was picked up one time. These data are taken from a study of blood T cell repertoires in COVID-19. Original processing notes: Reference gene primer amplification gave estimated nucleated cell counts. Libraries were prepared by immunoSEQ multiplex PCR; TCRdb keeps only in-frame clonotypes and omits some of them. V, J and clone size are those of that table, while D and trimming were read from the DNA. The data show under 200,000 clones, with about 85% seen just once and 20% to 25% held by the top ten. Sequenced material: peripheral blood. The sequence derives from a man in his sixties with active or convalescent COVID-19.

The CDR3 region is CASSYSRTGAYEQYF. The CDR3 nucleotides are TGTGCCAGCAGTTACTCGAGGACAGGGGCCTACGAGCAGTACTTC. This sequence joins TRBV6-5 and TRBJ2-7; 9 nucleotides agree with TRBD1. Per the germline V gene, CDR1 is MNHEY and CDR2 is SVGAGI. CDR3 length equals 15 residues. V was clipped by 0 bases and J by 2 bases; unmatched bases: 2.